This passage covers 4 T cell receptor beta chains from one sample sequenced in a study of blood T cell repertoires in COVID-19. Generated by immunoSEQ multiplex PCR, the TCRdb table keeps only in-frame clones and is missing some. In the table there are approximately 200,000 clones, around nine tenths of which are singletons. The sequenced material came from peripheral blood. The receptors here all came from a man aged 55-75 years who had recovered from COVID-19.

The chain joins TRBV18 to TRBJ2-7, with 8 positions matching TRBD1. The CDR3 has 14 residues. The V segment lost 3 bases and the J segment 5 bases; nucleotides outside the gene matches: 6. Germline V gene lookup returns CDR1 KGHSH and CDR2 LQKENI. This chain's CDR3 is CASSPGQGADEQYF. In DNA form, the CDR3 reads TGTGCCAGCTCACCGGGGCAGGGGGCTGACGAGCAGTACTTC.

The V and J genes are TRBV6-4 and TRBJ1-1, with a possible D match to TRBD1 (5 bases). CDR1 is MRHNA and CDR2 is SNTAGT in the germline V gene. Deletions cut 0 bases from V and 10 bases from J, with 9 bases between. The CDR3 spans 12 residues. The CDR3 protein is CASSDSWRGAFF. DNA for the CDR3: TGTGCCAGCAGTGACTCGTGGAGGGGAGCTTTCTTT.

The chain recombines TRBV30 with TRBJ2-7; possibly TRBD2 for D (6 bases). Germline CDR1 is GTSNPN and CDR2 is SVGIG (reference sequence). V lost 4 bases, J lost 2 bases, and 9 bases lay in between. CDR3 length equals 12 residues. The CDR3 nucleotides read TGTGCCTGGAATGGCGGGACCTACGAGCAGTACTTC. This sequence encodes CAWNGGTYEQYF.

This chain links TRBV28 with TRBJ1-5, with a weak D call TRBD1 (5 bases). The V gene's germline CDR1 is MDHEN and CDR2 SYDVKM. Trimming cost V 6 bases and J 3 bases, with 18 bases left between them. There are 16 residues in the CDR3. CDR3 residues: CASSSRRGGNNQPQHF. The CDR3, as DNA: TGTGCCAGCAGCTCCCGGCGGGGGGGGAACAATCAGCCCCAGCATTTT. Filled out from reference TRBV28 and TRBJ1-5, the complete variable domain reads DVKVTQSSRYLVKRTGEKVFLECVQDMDHENMFWYRQDPGLGLRLIYFSYDVKMKEKGDIPEGYSVSREKKERFSLILESASTNQTSMYLCASSSRRGGNNQPQHFGDGTRLSIL.